This record concerns one T cell receptor (beta chain) sequence. Its antigen is not identified. TCRdb's copy holds only in-frame clones and misses some; the assay was immunoSEQ multiplex PCR. The sample holds under 13,000 clones, approximately 91% seen once. This sample stems from a study of T cell clonotyping in hematopoietic cell transplantation. Blood collection times were about day -28 and days 30, 100, 180 posttransplant. V shed 8 bases and J shed 0 bases, with 7 bases lying between them. This CDR3 has 12 residues. Per the germline V gene, CDR1 is ENHRY and CDR2 is SYGVKD. Broader study findings: No sorting was done, leaving CD4 and CD8 contributions mixed. Few recipient clonotypes overlapped donors; over 95% were de novo at given depth. After transplant, recipient diversity fell while pathologically expanded clonotypes grew through day 180.

This sample comprised PBMCs, obtained 180 days after allogeneic stem cell transplant. V usage is TRBV10-3 and J usage is TRBJ1-1; tentatively, D is TRBD1 (6 bases). The source is a male patient in his sixties who had an allogeneic stem cell transplant from an unrelated donor, so the T cells may come from the graft donor. Some clones in this sample may be carry-over from other donors' samples. CDR3 in DNA: TGTGCCATCGGACAGTTGAACACTGAAGCTTTCTTT. The encoded protein is CAIGQLNTEAFF.